This TCR beta chain was profiled in a study of T cell repertoires in cytomegalovirus infection. Worth noting for this clonotype: The target antigen is unknown.

CDR3 size: 16 residues. Per germline, CDR1 MGHDK and CDR2 SYGVNS. The trim removed 6 bases at V and 0 bases at J, leaving 11 bases unmatched. One entry per CDR3 protein results from TCRdb running MiXCR on the reads. This sample yields 300,000 to 400,000 distinct CDR3 sequences, of which roughly 28% are seen a single time; about 19% belongs to the top ten. The sample was cultured PBMCs, taken from culture after CMV antigen stimulation. This receptor was obtained from a human donor in good health (CMV status not recorded). Some clones in this sample may be carry-over from other donors' samples. J is TRBJ2-7 and V is TRBV25-1, with 7 bases aligning to TRBD2. CDR3 region: CASRPGGGKGSYEQYF. For the CDR3, the DNA is TGTGCCAGCAGACCTGGGGGGGGGAAAGGCTCCTACGAGCAGTACTTC.